The clone carrying this TCR beta chain showed up just a few times. Antigen: not known. Unique molecular identifiers were used to barcode this TCRbeta library. TCRdb re-derived calls from the PCR reads in MiXCR, one entry per CDR3 protein. The sample includes about a million distinct CDR3 sequences, roughly 29% of them seen just once. The source of the sample is a study of T-cell reconstitution after alpha-beta-depleted transplantation in children. Looked up from germline, CDR1 is MGHRA and CDR2 is YSYEKL. This CDR3 is 16 amino acids long. Trimming stripped 6 bases from V and 0 bases from J, with 15 bases between. The study's findings and limits: Roughly two months post-transplant, alpha-beta T cells reportedly originated from several hundred graft clones that had expanded. Fresh T-cell production supplied most of the T-cell counts and diversity seen one year after transplant. Surviving thymic progenitors and recipient T cells were the source of high TCRbeta diversity at day 60 in some patients.

This material consisted of PBMCs, mostly from graft donor cells, taken 360 days after TCRalphabeta/CD19-depleted stem cell transplant. The clonotype was recovered from a boy under three years old who had a stem cell transplant for SCID, so the T cells may come from the graft donor. The chain recombines TRBV4-1 with TRBJ2-1; tentatively, D is TRBD1 or TRBD2 (6 bases each). CDR3 residues: CASRAWGARSYNEQFF. In DNA form, the CDR3 reads TGCGCCAGCAGGGCCTGGGGGGCCCGCTCCTACAATGAGCAGTTCTTC.